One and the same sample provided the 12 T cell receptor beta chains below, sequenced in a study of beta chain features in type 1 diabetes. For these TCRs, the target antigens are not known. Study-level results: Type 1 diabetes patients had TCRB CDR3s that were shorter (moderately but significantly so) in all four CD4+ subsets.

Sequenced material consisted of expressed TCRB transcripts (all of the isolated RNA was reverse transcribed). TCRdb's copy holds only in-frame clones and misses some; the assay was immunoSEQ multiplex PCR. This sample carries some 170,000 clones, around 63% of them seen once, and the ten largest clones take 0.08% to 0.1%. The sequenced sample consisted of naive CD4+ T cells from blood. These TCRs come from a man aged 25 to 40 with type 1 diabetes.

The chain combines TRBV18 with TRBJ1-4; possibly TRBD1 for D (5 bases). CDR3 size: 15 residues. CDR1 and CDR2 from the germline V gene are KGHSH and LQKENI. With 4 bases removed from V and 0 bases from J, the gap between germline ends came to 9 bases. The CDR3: CASSRQGTTNEKLFF. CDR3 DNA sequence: TGTGCCAGCTCACGGCAGGGTACAACTAATGAAAAACTGTTTTTT.

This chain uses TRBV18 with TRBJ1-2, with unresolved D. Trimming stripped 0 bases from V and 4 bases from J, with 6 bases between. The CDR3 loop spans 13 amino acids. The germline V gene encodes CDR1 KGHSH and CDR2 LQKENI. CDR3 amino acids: CASSPPVLYGYTF. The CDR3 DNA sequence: TGTGCCAGCTCACCACCGGTTCTCTATGGCTACACCTTC.

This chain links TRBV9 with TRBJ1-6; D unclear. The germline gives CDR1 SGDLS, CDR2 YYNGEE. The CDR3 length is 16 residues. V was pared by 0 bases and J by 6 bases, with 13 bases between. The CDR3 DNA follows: TGTGCCAGCAGCGTAGAAGGGTGGGGTACTAATTCACCCCTCCACTTT. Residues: CASSVEGWGTNSPLHF.

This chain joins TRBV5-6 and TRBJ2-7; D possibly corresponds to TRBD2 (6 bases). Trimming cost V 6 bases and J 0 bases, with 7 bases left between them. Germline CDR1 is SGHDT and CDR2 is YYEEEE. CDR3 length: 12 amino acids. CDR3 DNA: TGTGCCAGCACTAGCGACTCCTACGAGCAGTACTTC. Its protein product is CASTSDSYEQYF.

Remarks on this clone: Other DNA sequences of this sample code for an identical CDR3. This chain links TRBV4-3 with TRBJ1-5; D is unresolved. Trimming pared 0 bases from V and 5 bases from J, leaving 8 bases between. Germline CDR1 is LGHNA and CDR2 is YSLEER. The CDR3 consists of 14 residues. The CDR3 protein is CASSQDLGDQPQHF. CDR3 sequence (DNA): TGCGCCAGCAGCCAAGATTTGGGAGATCAGCCCCAGCATTTT.

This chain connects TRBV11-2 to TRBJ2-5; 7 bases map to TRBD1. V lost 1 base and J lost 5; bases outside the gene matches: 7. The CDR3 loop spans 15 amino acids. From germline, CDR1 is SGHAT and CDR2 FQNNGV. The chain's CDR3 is CASSLGQGRMETQYF. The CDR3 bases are TGTGCCAGCAGCTTAGGACAGGGCCGGATGGAGACCCAGTACTTC.

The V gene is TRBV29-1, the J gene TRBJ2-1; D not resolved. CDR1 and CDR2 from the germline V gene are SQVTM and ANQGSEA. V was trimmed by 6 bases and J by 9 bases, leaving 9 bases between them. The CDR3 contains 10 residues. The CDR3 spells CSVHGFEQFF. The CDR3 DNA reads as TGCAGCGTGCATGGGTTTGAGCAGTTCTTC.

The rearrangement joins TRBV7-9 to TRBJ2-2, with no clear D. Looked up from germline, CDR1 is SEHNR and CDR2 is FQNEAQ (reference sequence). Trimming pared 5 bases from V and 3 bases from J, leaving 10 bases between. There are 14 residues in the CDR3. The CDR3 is CASSPGLDTGELFF. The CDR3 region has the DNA TGTGCCAGCAGCCCCGGGTTGGACACCGGGGAGCTGTTTTTT.

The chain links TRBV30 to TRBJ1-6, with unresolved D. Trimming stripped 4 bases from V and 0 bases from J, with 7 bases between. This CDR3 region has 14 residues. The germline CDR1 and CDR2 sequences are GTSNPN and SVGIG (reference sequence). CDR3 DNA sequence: TGTGCCTGGATCGAGGGCTCCTATAATTCACCCCTCCACTTT. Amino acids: CAWIEGSYNSPLHF.

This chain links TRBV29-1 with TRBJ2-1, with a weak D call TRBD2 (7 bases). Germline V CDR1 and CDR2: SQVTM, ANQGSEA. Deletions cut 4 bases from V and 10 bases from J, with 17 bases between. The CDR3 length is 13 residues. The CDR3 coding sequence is TGCAGCGTTGGGGAAGGGGGACTACTGGAGCAGTTCTTC. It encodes CSVGEGGLLEQFF.

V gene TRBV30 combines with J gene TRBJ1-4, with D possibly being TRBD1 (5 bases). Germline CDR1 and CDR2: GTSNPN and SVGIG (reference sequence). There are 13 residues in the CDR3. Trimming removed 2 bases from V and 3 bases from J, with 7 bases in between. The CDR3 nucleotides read TGTGCCTGGAGTTGGGGGGCTAATGAAAAACTGTTTTTT. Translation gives CAWSWGANEKLFF.

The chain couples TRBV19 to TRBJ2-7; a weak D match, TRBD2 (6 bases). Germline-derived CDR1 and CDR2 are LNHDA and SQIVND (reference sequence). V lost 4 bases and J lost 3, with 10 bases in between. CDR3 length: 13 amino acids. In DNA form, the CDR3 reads TGTGCCAGTAGTAGGGCAGCGGGCTACGAGCAGTACTTC. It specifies CASSRAAGYEQYF.